This T cell receptor (beta chain) was recorded in a study of T cell changes during pregnancy in multiple sclerosis. Repertoires were generated with immunoSEQ multiplex PCR, while TCRdb's copy carries only in-frame clones and drops some. This table holds about 50,000 clones, 91% found once. The CDR3 totals 11 residues. With 6 bases removed from V and 8 bases from J, the gap between germline ends came to 14 bases. CDR1 is DFQATT and CDR2 is SNEGSKA in the germline V gene (reference sequence). The sequence was obtained from a female donor with multiple sclerosis, enrolled in a pregnancy study. Sequences were derived from CD8+ T cells from peripheral blood mononuclear cells, sampled after pregnancy. This chain connects TRBV20-1 to TRBJ2-7; D may be TRBD1 (6 bases). CDR3 sequence reads: CSANLQGQQYF. In DNA, the CDR3 is TGCAGTGCAAACCTACAGGGCCAGCAGTACTTC.